This TCR beta chain was recorded in a study of blood T cell repertoires in COVID-19. Using immunoSEQ multiplex PCR, the repertoire was profiled, and TCRdb retains in-frame clones only, with some absent. The data contain just under 30,000 clones, around 87% of them singletons. This CDR3 spans 13 amino acids. V lost 10 bases and J 3 bases, leaving 16 bases between the germline ends. The germline gives CDR1 SGHVS, CDR2 FQNEAQ. The clonotype comes from a man older than 75 with acute or convalescent COVID-19. The chain uses TRBV7-8 and TRBJ2-7; D gene unclear. The sample taken for sequencing was peripheral blood. Here the CDR3 DNA reads TGTGCCACTGGGCGTCCAGGCTACTACGAGCAGTACTTC. It specifies CATGRPGYYEQYF.